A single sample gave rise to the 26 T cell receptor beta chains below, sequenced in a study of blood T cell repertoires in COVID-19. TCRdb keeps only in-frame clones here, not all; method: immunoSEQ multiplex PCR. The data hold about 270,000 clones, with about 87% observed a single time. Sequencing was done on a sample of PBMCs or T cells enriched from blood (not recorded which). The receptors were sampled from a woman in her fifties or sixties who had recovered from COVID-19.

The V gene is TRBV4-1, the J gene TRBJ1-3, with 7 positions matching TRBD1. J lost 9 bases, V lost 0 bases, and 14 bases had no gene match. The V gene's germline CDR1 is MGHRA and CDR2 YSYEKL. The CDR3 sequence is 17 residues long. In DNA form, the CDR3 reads TGCGCCAGCAGCCAAGATCTTGAACAGGGGCTAGTTGGCACCATATATTTT. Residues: CASSQDLEQGLVGTIYF.

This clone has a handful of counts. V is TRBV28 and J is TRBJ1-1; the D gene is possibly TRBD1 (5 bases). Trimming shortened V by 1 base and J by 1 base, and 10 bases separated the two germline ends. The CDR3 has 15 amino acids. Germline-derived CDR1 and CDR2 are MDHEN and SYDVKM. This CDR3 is CASSLLAGGNTEAFF. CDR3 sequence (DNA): TGTGCCAGCAGTTTATTAGCGGGGGGGAACACTGAAGCTTTCTTT.

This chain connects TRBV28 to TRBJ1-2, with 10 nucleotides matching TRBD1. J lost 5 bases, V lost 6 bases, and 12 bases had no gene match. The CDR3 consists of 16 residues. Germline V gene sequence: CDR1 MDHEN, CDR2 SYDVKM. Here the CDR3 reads CASRQTGTGEIYGYTF. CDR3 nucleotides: TGTGCCAGCAGACAGACTGGGACAGGGGAAATATATGGCTACACCTTC.

The CDR3, as DNA: TGTGCCAGCTCCCCAGCAGGGACAGGGGGAGCTGAAGCTTTCTTT. Translated, it gives CASSPAGTGGAEAFF. The V gene is TRBV18, the J gene TRBJ1-1, with 11 positions matching TRBD1. Losses at the gene ends were 6 bases for V and 6 bases for J; bases not matched to a gene: 9. The CDR3 covers 15 residues. Germline-derived CDR1 and CDR2 are KGHSH and LQKENI.

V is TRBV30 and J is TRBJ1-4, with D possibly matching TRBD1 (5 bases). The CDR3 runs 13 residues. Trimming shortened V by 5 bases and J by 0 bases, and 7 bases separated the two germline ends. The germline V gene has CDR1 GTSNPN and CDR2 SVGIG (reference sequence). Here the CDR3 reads CAWQGATNEKLFF. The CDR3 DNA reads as TGTGCCTGGCAAGGGGCAACTAATGAAAAACTGTTTTTT.

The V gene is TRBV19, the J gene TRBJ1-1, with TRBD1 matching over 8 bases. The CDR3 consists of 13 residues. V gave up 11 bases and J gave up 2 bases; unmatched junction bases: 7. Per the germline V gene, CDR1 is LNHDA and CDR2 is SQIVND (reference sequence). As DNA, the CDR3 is TGTGCCTCCCAGACAGGGGTCAACACTGAAGCTTTCTTT. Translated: CASQTGVNTEAFF.

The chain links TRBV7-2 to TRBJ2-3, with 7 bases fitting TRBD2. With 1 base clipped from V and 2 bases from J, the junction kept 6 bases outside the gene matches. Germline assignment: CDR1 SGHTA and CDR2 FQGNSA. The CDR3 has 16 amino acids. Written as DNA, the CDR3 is TGTGCCAGCAGCTTAGTAAAGGGACTAAACACAGATACGCAGTATTTT. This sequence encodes CASSLVKGLNTDTQYF.

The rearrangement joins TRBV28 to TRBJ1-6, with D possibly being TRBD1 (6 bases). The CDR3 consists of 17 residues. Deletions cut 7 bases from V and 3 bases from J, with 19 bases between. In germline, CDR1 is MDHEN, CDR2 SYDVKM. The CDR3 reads CASIPDRLTGYNSPLHF. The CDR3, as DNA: TGTGCCAGCATTCCGGACAGACTGACGGGCTATAATTCACCCCTCCACTTT.

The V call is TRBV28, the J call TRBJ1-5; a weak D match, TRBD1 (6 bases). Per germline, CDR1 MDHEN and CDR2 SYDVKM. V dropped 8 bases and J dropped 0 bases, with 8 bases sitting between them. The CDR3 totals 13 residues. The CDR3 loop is CASRDNSNQPQHF. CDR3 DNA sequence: TGTGCCAGCCGGGACAATAGCAATCAGCCCCAGCATTTT.

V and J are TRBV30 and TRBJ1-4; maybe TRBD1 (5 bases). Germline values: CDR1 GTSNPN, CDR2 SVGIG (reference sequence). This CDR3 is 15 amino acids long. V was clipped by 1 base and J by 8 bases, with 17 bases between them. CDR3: CAWSEPTESGEKLFF. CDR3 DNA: TGTGCCTGGAGTGAGCCGACAGAAAGTGGAGAAAAACTGTTTTTT.

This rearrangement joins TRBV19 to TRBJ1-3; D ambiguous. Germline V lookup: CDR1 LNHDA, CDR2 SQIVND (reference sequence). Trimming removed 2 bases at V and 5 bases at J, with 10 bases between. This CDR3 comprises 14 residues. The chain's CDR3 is CASSISGSRNTIYF. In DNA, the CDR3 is TGTGCCAGTAGTATATCGGGGTCCAGAAACACCATATATTTT. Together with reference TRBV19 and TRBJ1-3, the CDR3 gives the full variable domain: DGGITQSPKYLFRKEGQNVTLSCEQNLNHDAMYWYRQDPGQGLRLIYYSQIVNDFQKGDIAEGYSVSREKKESFPLTVTSAQKNPTAFYLCASSISGSRNTIYFGEGSWLTVV.

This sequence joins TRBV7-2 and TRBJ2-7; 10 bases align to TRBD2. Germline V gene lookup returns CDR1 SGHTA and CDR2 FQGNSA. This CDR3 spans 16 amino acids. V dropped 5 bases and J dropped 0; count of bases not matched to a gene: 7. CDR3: CASSARLAGSSYEQYF. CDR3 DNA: TGTGCCAGCAGCGCCCGACTAGCGGGCAGCTCCTACGAGCAGTACTTC.

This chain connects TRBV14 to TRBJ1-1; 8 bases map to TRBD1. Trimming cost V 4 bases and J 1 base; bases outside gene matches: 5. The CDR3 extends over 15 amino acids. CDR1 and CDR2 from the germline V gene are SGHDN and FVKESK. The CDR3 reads CASSRRTGGNTEAFF. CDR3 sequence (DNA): TGTGCCAGCAGCCGAAGAACAGGGGGGAACACTGAAGCTTTCTTT.

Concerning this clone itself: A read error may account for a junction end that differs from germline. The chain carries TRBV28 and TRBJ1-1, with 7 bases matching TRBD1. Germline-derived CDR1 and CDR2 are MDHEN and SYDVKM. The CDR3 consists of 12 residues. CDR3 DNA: TGTGCCAGCAGACAGGGGAACAGTGAAGCTTTCTTT. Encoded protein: CASRQGNSEAFF.

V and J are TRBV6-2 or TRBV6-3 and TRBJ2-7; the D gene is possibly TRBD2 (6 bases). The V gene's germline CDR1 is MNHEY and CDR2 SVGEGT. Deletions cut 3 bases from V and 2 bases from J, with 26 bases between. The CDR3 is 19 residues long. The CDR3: CASSYLSGGAWADTYEQYF. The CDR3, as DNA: TGTGCCAGCAGTTATCTTTCCGGCGGGGCTTGGGCGGACACCTACGAGCAGTACTTC.

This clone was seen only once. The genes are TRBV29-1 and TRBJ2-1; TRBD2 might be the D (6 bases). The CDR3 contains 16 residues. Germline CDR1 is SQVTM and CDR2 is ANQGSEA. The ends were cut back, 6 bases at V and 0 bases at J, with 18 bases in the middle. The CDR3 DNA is TGCAGCGTGAGGGAGGATGGCGGAACCTCCTACAATGAGCAGTTCTTC. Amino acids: CSVREDGGTSYNEQFF.

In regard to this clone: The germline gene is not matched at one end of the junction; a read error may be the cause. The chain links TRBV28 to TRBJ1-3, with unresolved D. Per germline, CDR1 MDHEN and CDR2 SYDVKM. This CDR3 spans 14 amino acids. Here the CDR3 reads CASTLASSGNTIYF. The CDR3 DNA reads TGTGCCAGCACTTTAGCTAGCTCTGGAAACACCATATATTTT.

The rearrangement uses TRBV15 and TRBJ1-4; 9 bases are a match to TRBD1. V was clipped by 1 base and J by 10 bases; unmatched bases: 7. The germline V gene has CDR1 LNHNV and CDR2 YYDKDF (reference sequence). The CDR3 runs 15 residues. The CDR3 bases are TGTGCCACCAGCAGAGGGGGGACAGGGTATGGAAAACTGTTTTTT. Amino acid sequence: CATSRGGTGYGKLFF.

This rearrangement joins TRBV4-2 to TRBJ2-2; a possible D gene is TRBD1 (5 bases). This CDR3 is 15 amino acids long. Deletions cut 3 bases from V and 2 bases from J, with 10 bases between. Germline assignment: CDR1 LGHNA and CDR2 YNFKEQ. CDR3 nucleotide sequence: TGTGCCAGCAGCCACCAGACAGTAAACACCGGGGAGCTGTTTTTT. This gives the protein CASSHQTVNTGELFF.

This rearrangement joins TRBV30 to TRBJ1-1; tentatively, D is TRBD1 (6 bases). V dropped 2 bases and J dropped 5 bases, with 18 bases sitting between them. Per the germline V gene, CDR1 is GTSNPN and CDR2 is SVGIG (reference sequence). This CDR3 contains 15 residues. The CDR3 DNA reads TGTGCCTGGAGTCATTCCAGGGGAATACGGACTGAAGCTTTCTTT. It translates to CAWSHSRGIRTEAFF.

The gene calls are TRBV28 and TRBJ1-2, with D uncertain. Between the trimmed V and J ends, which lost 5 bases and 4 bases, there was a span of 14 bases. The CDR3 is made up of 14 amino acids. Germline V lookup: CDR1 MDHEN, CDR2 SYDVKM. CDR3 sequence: CASSGFSGGYGYTF. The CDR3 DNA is TGTGCCAGCAGTGGATTCTCTGGCGGCTATGGCTACACCTTC.

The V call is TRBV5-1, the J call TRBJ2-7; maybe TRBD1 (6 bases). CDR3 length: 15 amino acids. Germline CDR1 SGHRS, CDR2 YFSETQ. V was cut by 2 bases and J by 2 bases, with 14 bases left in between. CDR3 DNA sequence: TGCGCCAGCAGCTTAACAACAGGGTCCCCCTACGAGCAGTACTTC. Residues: CASSLTTGSPYEQYF.

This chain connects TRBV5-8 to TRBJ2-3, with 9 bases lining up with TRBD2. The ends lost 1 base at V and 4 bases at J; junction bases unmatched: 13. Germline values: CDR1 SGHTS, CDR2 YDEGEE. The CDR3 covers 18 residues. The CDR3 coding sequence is TGTGCCAGCAGCTTGATGGCGGGAGGGCCCAGTTCGGCAGATACGCAGTATTTT. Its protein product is CASSLMAGGPSSADTQYF. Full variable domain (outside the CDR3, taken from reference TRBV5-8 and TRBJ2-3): EAGVTQSPTHLIKTRGQQATLRCSPISGHTSVYWYQQALGLGLQFLLWYDEGEERNRGNFPPRFSGRQFPNYSSELNVNALELEDSALYLCASSLMAGGPSSADTQYFGPGTRLTVL.

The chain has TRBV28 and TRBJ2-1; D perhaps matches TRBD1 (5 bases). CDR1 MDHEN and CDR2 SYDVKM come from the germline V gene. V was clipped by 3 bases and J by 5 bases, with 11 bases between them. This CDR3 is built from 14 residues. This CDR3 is CASSFSGKDNEQFF. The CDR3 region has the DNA TGTGCCAGCAGTTTTTCAGGGAAGGACAATGAGCAGTTCTTC. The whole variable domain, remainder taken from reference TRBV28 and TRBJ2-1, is DVKVTQSSRYLVKRTGEKVFLECVQDMDHENMFWYRQDPGLGLRLIYFSYDVKMKEKGDIPEGYSVSREKKERFSLILESASTNQTSMYLCASSFSGKDNEQFFGPGTRLTVL.

The DNA for the CDR3 is TGTGCCAGCAGCGGGACAGGGGGAATTCAGCCCCAGCATTTT. Translated, it gives CASSGTGGIQPQHF. V is TRBV7-2 and J is TRBJ1-5; 11 positions match TRBD1. The J segment lost 6 bases and the V segment lost 5 bases, leaving 3 bases of the junction unmatched. CDR3 length equals 14 residues. Germline V gene sequence: CDR1 SGHTA, CDR2 FQGNSA. Full variable domain (outside the CDR3, taken from reference TRBV7-2 and TRBJ1-5): GAGVSQSPSNKVTEKGKDVELRCDPISGHTALYWYRQSLGQGLEFLIYFQGNSAPDKSGLPSDRFSAERTGGSVSTLTIQRTQQEDSAVYLCASSGTGGIQPQHFGDGTRLSIL.

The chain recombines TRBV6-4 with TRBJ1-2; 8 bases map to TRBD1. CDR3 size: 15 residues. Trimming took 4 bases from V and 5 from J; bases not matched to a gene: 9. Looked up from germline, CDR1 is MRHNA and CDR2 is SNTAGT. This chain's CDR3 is CASSVERTGSYGYTF. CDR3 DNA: TGTGCCAGCAGTGTTGAGAGGACAGGGAGTTATGGCTACACCTTC.